This T cell receptor beta chain was obtained from a study of CD8+CD57+ T cells in acquired aplastic anemia. Germline V lookup: CDR1 SNHLY, CDR2 FYNNEI. The CDR3 has 14 amino acids. The V gene lost 3 bases and the J gene lost 8 bases, with 16 bases spanning the gap. Genomic DNA constituted the template upon which TCR beta VDJ and CDR3 profiling was performed. TCRdb used MiXCR to reprocess the reads, holding one entry per CDR3 protein. The data show some 210,000 distinct CDR3 sequences, with around 63% seen just once and about 29% held by the top ten. This sequence originates from a human donor in good health. This sequence joins TRBV2 and TRBJ1-2; D unresolved. The sample consisted of sorted CD4+, CD8+, or CD8+CD57+ T cells (not recorded which) from PBMCs. The CDR3 region is CASSDMVQRGGYTF. CDR3 nucleotide sequence: TGTGCCAGCAGTGATATGGTCCAGCGTGGAGGCTACACCTTC.